One and the same sample provided the 2 T cell receptor beta chains below, sequenced in a study of T cell responses to AZD1222 COVID-19 vaccine (dated by TCRdb to the early 2020s). Library creation used the immunoSEQ multiplex PCR assay. Imported from immuneACCESS, the table was reduced by TCRdb to in-frame sequences with V and J called. These copies leave out some clones; in studies compared against another copy, an unresolved V gene accounts for under half, and the cause of the remainder is not known. The sample records around 150,000 clones, 94% of which are singletons. The leading ten clones occupy about 0.6% of the sample. The sample's time point, from its label and the paper: baseline before first vaccination. The specimen was peripheral blood, collected on day 0 of AZD1222 vaccination. Receptors were obtained from an adult in good health.

The chain's CDR3 is CASSPGGAGNTIYF. In nucleotides, the CDR3 is TGTGCCAGCAGCCCTGGGGGGGCTGGAAACACCATATATTTT. The genes are TRBV7-9 and TRBJ1-3, with D possibly matching TRBD1 (5 bases). Trimming cost V 5 bases and J 2 bases, with 10 bases left between them. The CDR3 sequence is 14 residues long. The germline CDR1 and CDR2 sequences are SEHNR and FQNEAQ (reference sequence).

The V gene is TRBV27, the J gene TRBJ1-5; D remains ambiguous. The V gene lost 4 bases and the J gene lost 4 bases, with 5 bases spanning the gap. Per the germline V gene, CDR1 is MNHEY and CDR2 is SMNVEV (reference sequence). This CDR3 is built from 12 residues. CDR3 sequence (DNA): TGTGCCAGCAGTTCTGTAAATCAGCCCCAGCATTTT. Its translation: CASSSVNQPQHF.